The 21 T cell receptor beta chains below come from one sample, sequenced in a study of T cell responses to AZD1222 COVID-19 vaccine. Libraries were prepared by immunoSEQ multiplex PCR; TCRdb keeps only in-frame clonotypes and omits some of them. Of about 130,000 clones detected, roughly 85% appear once; the ten largest clones hold less than 9.5%. The material sequenced was peripheral blood, taken 28 days after the second dose of the MenACWY control vaccine. The receptors come from an adult who received the MenACWY meningococcal vaccine as a control.

This chain links TRBV5-1 with TRBJ2-2, with 10 bases fitting TRBD1. The CDR3 length is 16 residues. Trimming removed 1 base from V and 5 bases from J; junction bases left unmatched: 5. CDR1 is SGHRS, CDR2 YFSETQ, per germline. This chain's CDR3 is CASSLKGQGHTGELFF. DNA of the CDR3: TGCGCCAGCAGCTTGAAGGGACAGGGGCATACCGGGGAGCTGTTTTTT.

V usage is TRBV10-3 and J usage is TRBJ1-5; TRBD1 aligns across 8 bases. Germline V CDR1 and CDR2: ENHRY, SYGVKD. J was trimmed by 4 bases and V by 3 bases; bases with no gene match: 2. This CDR3 contains 14 residues. The CDR3 protein is CAISERDRNQPQHF. Here the CDR3 DNA reads TGTGCCATCAGTGAACGGGACAGGAATCAGCCCCAGCATTTT.

The chain recombines TRBV10-2 with TRBJ1-4; TRBD1 matches 7 bases. Unmatched junction bases numbered 8, after V lost 3 bases and J lost 7 bases. The germline gives CDR1 WSHSY, CDR2 SAAADI. The length of the CDR3 is 15 residues. The CDR3 bases are TGCGCCAGCAGTGACTTCCGGGACAGTGGTGAAAAACTGTTTTTT. Translation gives CASSDFRDSGEKLFF.

The gene calls are TRBV5-1 and TRBJ1-3; 9 nucleotides align to TRBD1. The V segment lost 4 bases and the J segment 4 bases; nucleotides outside the gene matches: 9. The CDR3 has 16 amino acids. CDR1 is SGHRS, CDR2 YFSETQ, per germline. The CDR3, as DNA: TGCGCCAGCAGCCCCACAACAGGGGGCGCGGGAAACACCATATATTTT. Its protein is CASSPTTGGAGNTIYF.

This chain joins TRBV29-1 and TRBJ2-5; D is ambiguous. In germline, CDR1 is SQVTM, CDR2 ANQGSEA. Deletions cut 2 bases from V and 5 bases from J, with 12 bases between. The CDR3 covers 13 residues. CDR3 bases: TGCAGCGTTGAACACCCCGTCTCGGAGACCCAGTACTTC. Protein: CSVEHPVSETQYF.

The chain uses TRBV29-1 and TRBJ1-5; the match to TRBD1 covers 9 bases. The CDR3 runs to 12 residues. J gave up 7 bases and V 7 bases, and 5 bases lay outside the gene matches. From germline, CDR1 is SQVTM and CDR2 ANQGSEA. The CDR3 is CSARTGEQPQHF. CDR3 bases: TGCAGCGCTCGGACAGGGGAACAGCCCCAGCATTTT.

This clone was recorded a few times. The junction departs from germline at one end; a sequencing error may be responsible. The chain links TRBV19 to TRBJ1-4, with 7 bases fitting TRBD1. Germline V lookup: CDR1 LNHDA, CDR2 SQIVND (reference sequence). There are 15 residues in the CDR3. CDR3 amino acids: CASSTRAGGNEKLFF. CDR3 DNA: TGTGCCAGCAGTACCCGCGCAGGGGGGAATGAAAAACTGTTTTTT.

The chain employs TRBV5-4 and TRBJ1-6; TRBD1 aligns across 7 bases. V shed 0 bases and J 6 bases; nucleotides not matched to a gene: 12. Germline V gene data show CDR1 as SGHNT and CDR2 as YYREEE (reference sequence). This CDR3 is 18 amino acids long. CDR3 DNA: TGTGCCAGCAGCTTGGGTGGGGGTTTACAGGGGACTAATTCACCCCTCCACTTT. Translated, it gives CASSLGGGLQGTNSPLHF.

The chain employs TRBV10-3 and TRBJ1-4; 11 positions agree with TRBD1. This CDR3 contains 17 residues. Per germline, CDR1 ENHRY and CDR2 SYGVKD. J was trimmed by 5 bases and V by 5 bases; bases with no gene match: 10. The CDR3 coding sequence is TGTGCCATCAGTATCCGTGGACAGGGGGCAAAAAATGAAAAACTGTTTTTT. This translates into CAISIRGQGAKNEKLFF.

The gene calls are TRBV12-3 or TRBV12-4 and TRBJ1-1, with D perhaps matching TRBD1 (6 bases). The CDR3 length is 12 residues. Trimming took 8 bases from V and 3 from J, leaving 10 bases between them. The CDR3 spells CASRQGHTEAFF. DNA of the CDR3: TGTGCCAGCCGTCAGGGGCACACTGAAGCTTTCTTT.

The V gene is TRBV11-2, the J gene TRBJ2-7; no reliable D call. This CDR3 region has 13 residues. V shed 1 base and J shed 6 bases, with 10 bases lying between them. CDR1 is SGHAT and CDR2 is FQNNGV in the germline V gene. This chain's CDR3 is CASSLGSRFEQYV. CDR3 DNA: TGTGCCAGCAGCTTAGGATCCAGGTTCGAGCAGTACGTC.

The CDR3 coding sequence is TGTGCCAGCAGTGCCGATAAGGCGGGGGGACTGGAAGCTTTCTTT. This codes for CASSADKAGGLEAFF. The rearrangement links TRBV2 to TRBJ1-1; perhaps TRBD1 as D (5 bases). Germline-derived CDR1 and CDR2 are SNHLY and FYNNEI. This CDR3 comprises 15 residues. V shed 4 bases and J shed 8 bases, with 20 bases lying between them.

The CDR3: CASSESGTGSYEQYV. The DNA for the CDR3 is TGTGCCAGCAGTGAAAGCGGGACGGGTTCCTACGAGCAGTACGTC. The chain has TRBV6-1 and TRBJ2-7; 7 bases fit TRBD2. The V gene's germline CDR1 is MNHNS and CDR2 SASEGT. This CDR3 comprises 15 residues. J gave up 1 base and V 2 bases, and 5 bases lay outside the gene matches.

This clone was detected a few times. The J gene is TRBJ2-1, the V gene TRBV7-9; D may be TRBD1 or TRBD2 (5 bases each). The germline V gene encodes CDR1 SEHNR and CDR2 FQNEAQ (reference sequence). V lost 3 bases, J lost 15 bases, and 18 bases lay in between. The CDR3 sequence is 13 residues long. The CDR3 DNA sequence: TGTGCCAGCAGCTTCTCAACGGGACCCGACAGGTTCTTC. Amino acid sequence: CASSFSTGPDRFF.

The chain carries TRBV6-5 and TRBJ1-4; a weak D match, TRBD1 (5 bases). The germline gives CDR1 MNHEY, CDR2 SVGAGI. CDR3 length: 15 residues. V was pared by 6 bases and J by 4 bases, with 15 bases between. The CDR3 sequence is CASSPSGTDNEKLFF. CDR3 bases: TGTGCCAGCAGCCCCTCCGGGACGGATAATGAAAAACTGTTTTTT.

This clone occurred once. The chain recombines TRBV5-1 with TRBJ2-7, with unresolved D. Trimming cost V 0 bases and J 5 bases, with 3 bases left between them. Germline CDR1 is SGHRS and CDR2 is YFSETQ. The CDR3 is made up of 11 amino acids. The CDR3 bases are TGCGCCAGCAGCTTGGACCACGAGCAGTACGTC. It translates to CASSLDHEQYV.

This clone was detected only a few times. The chain uses TRBV24-1 and TRBJ2-7; D call uncertain. Germline V gene data show CDR1 as KGHDR and CDR2 as SFDVKD. V was cut by 7 bases and J by 2 bases, with 5 bases left in between. This CDR3 comprises 11 residues. The CDR3 nucleotides read TGTGCCACCAGCCAGGCCTACGAGCAGTACTTC. The encoded protein is CATSQAYEQYF.

The V and J genes are TRBV28 and TRBJ1-5; no reliable D call. The CDR3 spans 14 residues. The V and J ends lost 5 bases and 11 bases respectively, with 19 bases between them. Per germline, CDR1 MDHEN and CDR2 SYDVKM. The CDR3 is CASSERATELTQHF. Here the CDR3 DNA reads TGTGCCAGCAGTGAGAGGGCGACCGAGTTAACCCAGCATTTT.

The chain is built from TRBV18 and TRBJ2-2; D might be TRBD2 (5 bases). Trimming pared 6 bases from V and 0 bases from J, leaving 8 bases between. The CDR3 totals 14 residues. Germline V gene data show CDR1 as KGHSH and CDR2 as LQKENI. The CDR3 sequence: CASSWGANTGELFF. CDR3 DNA sequence: TGTGCCAGCTCCTGGGGAGCGAACACCGGGGAGCTGTTTTTT.

This clone has more than one count but fewer than ten. V and J are TRBV6-5 and TRBJ1-1; D is unresolved. Germline loops: CDR1 MNHEY, CDR2 SVGAGI. V was clipped by 0 bases and J by 3 bases, with 5 bases between them. The CDR3 extends over 13 amino acids. The chain's CDR3 is CASSYSGYTEAFF. CDR3 nucleotide sequence: TGTGCCAGCAGTTACTCGGGGTACACTGAAGCTTTCTTT.

This clone has a handful of counts. The rearrangement joins TRBV10-3 to TRBJ2-7, with D possibly matching TRBD2 (5 bases). The CDR3 runs to 10 residues. Germline V gene lookup returns CDR1 ENHRY and CDR2 SYGVKD. V shed 11 bases and J shed 6 bases, with 11 bases lying between them. The CDR3 reads CAVGLVEQYF. The CDR3 DNA reads as TGTGCCGTCGGACTTGTCGAGCAGTACTTC.